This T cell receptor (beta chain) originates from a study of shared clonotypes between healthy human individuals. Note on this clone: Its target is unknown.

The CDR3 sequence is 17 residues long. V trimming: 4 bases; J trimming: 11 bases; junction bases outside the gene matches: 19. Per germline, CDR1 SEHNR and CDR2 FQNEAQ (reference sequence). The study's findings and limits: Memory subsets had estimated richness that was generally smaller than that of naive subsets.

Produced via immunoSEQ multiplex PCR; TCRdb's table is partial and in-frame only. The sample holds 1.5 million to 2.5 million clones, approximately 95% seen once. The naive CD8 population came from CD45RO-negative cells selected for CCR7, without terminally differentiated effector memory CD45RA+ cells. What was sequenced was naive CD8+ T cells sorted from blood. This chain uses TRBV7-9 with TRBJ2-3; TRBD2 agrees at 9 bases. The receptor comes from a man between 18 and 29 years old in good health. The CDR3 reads CASSSRYSSGLATVQYF. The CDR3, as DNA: TGTGCCAGCAGCTCTCGATACTCTAGCGGACTAGCGACTGTGCAGTATTTT.